A single sample is the source of the 21 T cell receptor beta chains below, sequenced in a study of spatial heterogeneity in lung cancer. Time point specified: sample taken at primary tumor resection. MiXCR, applied by TCRdb to the 5' RACE reads, yields one record per CDR3 protein. The repertoire consists of around 87,000 distinct CDR3 sequences, with approximately 12% occurring once and the leading ten covering roughly 39%. The specimen was PBMCs, collected at surgery. The receptors originated from a male donor with early-stage non-small cell lung cancer.

This chain uses TRBV7-6 with TRBJ2-5; TRBD2 aligns across 7 bases. The J segment lost 5 bases and the V segment lost 5 bases, leaving 11 bases of the junction unmatched. This CDR3 has 15 residues. Germline lookup yields CDR1 SGHVS and CDR2 FNYEAQ. CDR3 in amino acids: CASSRELAIGETQYF. The DNA of the CDR3 is TGTGCCAGCAGCCGAGAACTAGCGATCGGCGAGACCCAGTACTTC. The variable domain in full, with the rest retrieved from reference TRBV7-6 and TRBJ2-5, is GAGVSQSPRYKVTKRGQDVALRCDPISGHVSLYWYRQALGQGPEFLTYFNYEAQQDKSGLPNDRFSAERPEGSISTLTIQRTEQRDSAMYRCASSRELAIGETQYFGPGTRLLVL.

The sample holds many counts of this clonotype. This chain connects TRBV29-1 to TRBJ2-5, with 7 positions matching TRBD2. V was pared by 3 bases and J by 3 bases, with 4 bases of the junction left unmatched. The CDR3 is made up of 13 amino acids. The V gene's germline CDR1 is SQVTM and CDR2 ANQGSEA. This chain's CDR3 is CSVDRDYEETQYF. The CDR3 bases are TGCAGCGTTGACAGGGACTACGAAGAGACCCAGTACTTC.

The sample holds many counts of this clonotype. The chain carries TRBV4-2 and TRBJ1-5; D unclear. V gave up 0 bases and J gave up 7 bases, with 7 bases separating them. The CDR3 covers 13 residues. CDR1 is LGHNA and CDR2 is YNFKEQ in the germline V gene. The CDR3 sequence: CASSQDRVQPQHF. For the CDR3, the DNA is TGTGCCAGCAGCCAAGATAGGGTGCAGCCCCAGCATTTT.

The rearrangement uses TRBV10-3 and TRBJ1-3; D gene uncertain. The CDR3 is made up of 13 amino acids. The germline V gene has CDR1 ENHRY and CDR2 SYGVKD. With 10 bases removed from V and 3 bases from J, the gap between germline ends came to 13 bases. The CDR3 loop reads CATMPSGGNTIYF. Here the CDR3 DNA reads TGTGCCACGATGCCCTCCGGTGGAAACACCATATATTTT.

The J gene is TRBJ1-2, the V gene TRBV18; 12 bases match TRBD1. The germline V gene has CDR1 KGHSH and CDR2 LQKENI. The CDR3 contains 16 residues. With 3 bases clipped from V and 2 bases from J, the junction kept 4 bases outside the gene matches. The CDR3 is CASSPGQGALNYGYTF. The CDR3 DNA reads as TGTGCCAGCTCACCGGGACAGGGGGCTCTGAACTATGGCTACACCTTC.

The chain carries TRBV7-9 and TRBJ1-6; 8 nucleotides align to TRBD1. CDR1 and CDR2 from the germline V gene are SEHNR and FQNEAQ (reference sequence). With V trimmed by 8 bases and J by 5 bases, 8 bases remained unmatched. This CDR3 comprises 15 residues. CDR3 DNA sequence: TGTGCCAGCGGTCCGGGGACAGGCGATAATTCACCCCTCCACTTT. Translation: CASGPGTGDNSPLHF.

This clonotype was seen repeatedly, ten times or more. This chain links TRBV11-2 with TRBJ2-1; 8 bases fit TRBD1. CDR1 and CDR2 from the germline V gene are SGHAT and FQNNGV. This CDR3 spans 15 amino acids. V lost 5 bases and J lost 1; bases outside the gene matches: 4. The CDR3 DNA sequence: TGTGCCAGCAGCATACAGGGGGGATCCTACAATGAGCAGTTCTTC. Encoded protein: CASSIQGGSYNEQFF.

The chain combines TRBV10-3 with TRBJ2-1; no clear D gene. The V gene's germline CDR1 is ENHRY and CDR2 SYGVKD. Trimming took off 4 bases at V and 6 bases at J, with 4 bases between the two ends. The CDR3 contains 11 residues. CDR3 bases: TGTGCCATCAGTGCCCTCAATGAGCAGTTCTTC. Its translation: CAISALNEQFF.

This clonotype showed up just a few times. This chain uses TRBV18 with TRBJ1-5, with D hard to call. The germline V gene has CDR1 KGHSH and CDR2 LQKENI. Trimming pared 4 bases from V and 0 bases from J, leaving 7 bases between. This CDR3 contains 14 residues. The CDR3 bases are TGTGCCAGCTCACTGGAGAATAGCAATCAGCCCCAGCATTTT. Translating it yields CASSLENSNQPQHF.

This clonotype turned up a few times. The CDR3 is CASSFYGRGLAYEQYF. DNA of the CDR3: TGTGCCAGCAGCTTCTACGGGAGGGGCCTAGCCTACGAGCAGTACTTC. V and J are TRBV5-6 and TRBJ2-7; TRBD2 agrees at 8 bases. The CDR3 length is 16 residues. The V gene's germline CDR1 is SGHDT and CDR2 YYEEEE. The junction had 9 bases not matched to a gene; V was cut back by 2 bases and J by 2 bases.

CDR3 sequence reads: CASSSGRLIITEAFF. For the CDR3, the DNA is TGTGCCAGCAGCTCTGGGCGGTTGATAATTACTGAAGCTTTCTTT. This chain connects TRBV11-1 to TRBJ1-1, with D unclear. The CDR3 is 15 residues long. The V gene lost 4 bases and the J gene lost 5 bases, with 17 bases spanning the gap. Per germline, CDR1 SGHAT and CDR2 FQDESV (reference sequence).

This clonotype was counted between two and nine times. The V and J genes are TRBV20-1 and TRBJ2-7; 10 positions match TRBD2. Looked up from germline, CDR1 is DFQATT and CDR2 is SNEGSKA (reference sequence). Trimming cost V 6 bases and J 3 bases; bases outside gene matches: 11. The CDR3 totals 15 residues. CDR3: CSAKSTTSGDYEQYF. The DNA of the CDR3 is TGCAGTGCGAAATCGACTACTAGCGGGGACTACGAGCAGTACTTC.

This clonotype was detected many times. The V and J genes are TRBV7-2 and TRBJ1-2; tentatively, D is TRBD1 (6 bases). Trimming removed 2 bases at V and 2 bases at J, with 9 bases between. CDR1 and CDR2 from the germline V gene are SGHTA and FQGNSA. The CDR3 loop spans 14 amino acids. This CDR3 reads CASSLSTGNYGYTF. The CDR3, as DNA: TGTGCCAGCAGCTTAAGTACAGGGAACTATGGCTACACCTTC.

DNA for the CDR3: TGTGCCAGCTCAAGATCAGGGGCTGAGGCTGGAAACACCATATATTTT. The encoded protein is CASSRSGAEAGNTIYF. J is TRBJ1-3 and V is TRBV18, with a tentative D call TRBD1 (6 bases). Germline CDR1 and CDR2: KGHSH and LQKENI. The CDR3 is 16 residues long. V lost 5 bases, J lost 2 bases, and 16 bases lay in between.

The chain joins TRBV30 to TRBJ2-7; no definite D call. V shed 3 bases and J shed 0 bases, with 9 bases lying between them. The CDR3 runs 13 residues. CDR1 and CDR2 (germline): GTSNPN, SVGIG (reference sequence). In DNA form, the CDR3 reads TGTGCCTGGAGCCAGGCCAACTCCTACGAGCAGTACTTC. Its protein is CAWSQANSYEQYF.

This clonotype turned up a few times. CDR3: CAWTGTGTLGNSPLHF. CDR3 bases: TGTGCCTGGACCGGGACAGGGACCTTGGGGAATTCACCCCTCCACTTT. The chain couples TRBV30 to TRBJ1-6; 9 bases map to TRBD1. In germline, CDR1 is GTSNPN, CDR2 SVGIG (reference sequence). The CDR3 is made up of 16 amino acids. The trim removed 4 bases at V and 7 bases at J, leaving 11 bases unmatched.

The chain joins TRBV11-2 to TRBJ2-5, with 10 bases identical to TRBD2. Germline assignment: CDR1 SGHAT and CDR2 FQNNGV. The CDR3 runs 16 residues. Germline trimming cut 5 bases from V and 2 bases from J; bases unmatched to any gene: 8. CDR3 nucleotides: TGTGCCAGCAGCGTACTAGCGGGACCCCTGCAAGAGACCCAGTACTTC. Translated, it gives CASSVLAGPLQETQYF.

This clonotype was seen repeatedly, ten times or more. The chain carries TRBV6-2 or TRBV6-3 and TRBJ2-7, with D tentatively TRBD2 (6 bases). The CDR3 has 16 amino acids. CDR1 and CDR2 from the germline V gene are MNHEY and SVGEGT. V dropped 6 bases and J dropped 5 bases, with 23 bases sitting between them. This CDR3 reads CASSRSGAGGDNEQYF. CDR3 bases: TGTGCCAGCAGCCGTTCCGGAGCCGGGGGTGACAACGAGCAGTACTTC.

This clonotype came up a few times. The chain couples TRBV6-2 or TRBV6-3 to TRBJ1-5; 7 positions match TRBD1. With 9 bases clipped from V and 6 bases from J, the junction kept 5 bases outside the gene matches. CDR3 length: 12 amino acids. The germline V gene has CDR1 MNHEY and CDR2 SVGEGT. The CDR3 bases are TGTGCCAGTACGACAGGGAGTCAGCCCCAGCATTTT. Its protein product is CASTTGSQPQHF.

This clonotype showed up just a few times. This chain uses TRBV28 with TRBJ2-3, with 7 bases aligning to TRBD2. V shed 8 bases and J 2 bases; nucleotides not matched to a gene: 13. CDR3 length: 16 residues. The germline CDR1 and CDR2 sequences are MDHEN and SYDVKM. Here the CDR3 reads CASCAPRDYHTDTQYF. The CDR3 nucleotides read TGTGCCAGCTGCGCACCTAGGGACTACCACACAGATACGCAGTATTTT.

This clonotype has just a few counts. This sequence joins TRBV18 and TRBJ2-1, with D tentatively TRBD1 (5 bases). V gave up 4 bases and J gave up 6 bases, with 13 bases separating them. The CDR3 consists of 14 residues. Germline V gene lookup returns CDR1 KGHSH and CDR2 LQKENI. CDR3 DNA sequence: TGTGCCAGCTCACTCTCGGACACCCGCAATGAGCAGTTCTTC. Protein: CASSLSDTRNEQFF.